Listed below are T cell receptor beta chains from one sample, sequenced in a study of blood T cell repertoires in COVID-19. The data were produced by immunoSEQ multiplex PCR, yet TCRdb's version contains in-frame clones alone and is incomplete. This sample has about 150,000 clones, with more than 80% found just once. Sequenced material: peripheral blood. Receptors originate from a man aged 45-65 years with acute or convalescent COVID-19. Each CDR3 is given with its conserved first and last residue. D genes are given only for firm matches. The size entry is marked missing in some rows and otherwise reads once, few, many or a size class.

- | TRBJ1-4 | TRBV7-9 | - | TGTGCCAGCAGCTTAGGTCAGGGTGAAAAACTGTTTTTT | CASSLGQGEKLFF
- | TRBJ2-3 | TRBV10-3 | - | TGTGCCATCAGTGATCAGGACTCGACAGATACGCAGTATTTT | CAISDQDSTDTQYF
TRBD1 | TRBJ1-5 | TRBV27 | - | TGTGCCAGCAGCCGACAGGGGGCAGGCCAGCCCCAGCATTTT | CASSRQGAGQPQHF
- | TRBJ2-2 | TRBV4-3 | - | TGCGCCAGCAGCCAGAAGGGGCACCGGGAGCTGTTTTTT | CASSQKGHRELFF
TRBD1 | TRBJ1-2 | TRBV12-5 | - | TGTGCTAGTGGTTTGGATAAGGGACAGGGATTTTGGTATGGCTACACCTTC | CASGLDKGQGFWYGYTF
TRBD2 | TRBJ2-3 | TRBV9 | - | TGTGCCAGCAGCGGAGGACTAGCGGGGACAGATACGCAGTATTTT | CASSGGLAGTDTQYF
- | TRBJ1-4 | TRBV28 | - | TGTGCCAGCACCCCTACAGGCCTACCTAATGAAAAACTGTTTTTT | CASTPTGLPNEKLFF
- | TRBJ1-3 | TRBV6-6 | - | TGTGCCAGCAGTTACACGACAGGCTCTGGAAACACCATATATTTT | CASSYTTGSGNTIYF
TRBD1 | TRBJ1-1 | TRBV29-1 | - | TGCAGCGTAACAGGGGATGGCACTGAAGCTTTCTTT | CSVTGDGTEAFF
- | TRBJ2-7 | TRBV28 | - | TGTGCCAGCATGGTTCGGTGGGCCTCCTACGAGCAGTACTTC | CASMVRWASYEQYF
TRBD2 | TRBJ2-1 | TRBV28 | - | TGTGCCAGCAGTTTAAGACTAGCGGGAGGGGACTACAATGAGCAGTTCTTC | CASSLRLAGGDYNEQFF
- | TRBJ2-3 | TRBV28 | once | TGTGCCAGCAGCCAGCAGGGAGATACGCAGTATTTT | CASSQQGDTQYF
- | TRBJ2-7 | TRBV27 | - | TGTGCCAGCATGCCCCGTCCCGGCTCCTACGAGCAGTACTTC | CASMPRPGSYEQYF
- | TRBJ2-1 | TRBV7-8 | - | TGTGCCAGCAGCTACTCCGCGAGGGAGCAGTTCTTC | CASSYSAREQFF
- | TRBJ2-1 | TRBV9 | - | TGTGCCAGCAGCGCAGGGGCTGGCGGGAGCGACGCTGAGCAGTTCTTC | CASSAGAGGSDAEQFF
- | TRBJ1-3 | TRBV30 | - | TGTGCCTGGACAGACTCTGGAAACACCATATATTTT | CAWTDSGNTIYF
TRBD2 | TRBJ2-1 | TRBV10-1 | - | TGCGCCAGCAGTGAGGGGACTAGCGGGAGATCGGAGCAGTTCTTC | CASSEGTSGRSEQFF
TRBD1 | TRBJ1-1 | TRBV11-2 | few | TGTGCCAGCAGCTTAGTCATGGGACAGCCGAACACTGAAGCTTTCTTT | CASSLVMGQPNTEAFF
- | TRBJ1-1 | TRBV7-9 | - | TGTGCCAGCAGCGCGGGGGGGAACACTGAAGCTTTCTTT | CASSAGGNTEAFF
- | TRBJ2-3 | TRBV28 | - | TGTGCCAGCAGTTTAGGTTCCCTAGAAGGAGATACGCAGTATTTT | CASSLGSLEGDTQYF
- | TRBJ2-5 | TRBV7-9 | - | TGTGCCAGCAGCCCCGGGGGACGCATACAAGAGACCCAGTACTTC | CASSPGGRIQETQYF
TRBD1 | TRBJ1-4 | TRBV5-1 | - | TGCGCCAGCAGCGCCGGGACAGGAATAAATGAAAAACTGTTTTTT | CASSAGTGINEKLFF
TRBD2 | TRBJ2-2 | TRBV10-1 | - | TGCGCCAGCACCCCTGGGGGGGGAAGGGGCACCGGGGAGCTGTTTTTT | CASTPGGGRGTGELFF
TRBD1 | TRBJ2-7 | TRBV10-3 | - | TGTGCCATCAGAAATACTACAGGGGTAAACTCCTACGAGCAGTACTTC | CAIRNTTGVNSYEQYF
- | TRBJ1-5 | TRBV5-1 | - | TGCGCCAGCAGCCCTCAGGGTTATAGCAATCAGCCCCAGCATTTT | CASSPQGYSNQPQHF
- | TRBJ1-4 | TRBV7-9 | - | TGTGCCAGCAGTTATACACCGCATGAAAAACTGTTTTTT | CASSYTPHEKLFF
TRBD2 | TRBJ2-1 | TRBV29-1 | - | TGCAGCGTTCAGCGGCGGGAGGGAGGGAATGAGCAGTTCTTC | CSVQRREGGNEQFF
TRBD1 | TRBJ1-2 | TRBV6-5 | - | TGTGCCAGCAGAACCGGGACAGACTATGGCTACACCTTC | CASRTGTDYGYTF
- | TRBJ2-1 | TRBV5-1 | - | TGCGCCAGCAGCTTGCGGATGGGGCACAATGAGCAGTTCTTC | CASSLRMGHNEQFF
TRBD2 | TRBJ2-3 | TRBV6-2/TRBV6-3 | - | TGTGCCAGCAGTTACTCCGGGGGGGCCACAGATACGCAGTATTTT | CASSYSGGATDTQYF
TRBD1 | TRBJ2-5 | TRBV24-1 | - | TGTGCCACCGGCCGGGACAGTGAGACCCAGTACTTC | CATGRDSETQYF
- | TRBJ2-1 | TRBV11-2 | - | TGTGCCAGCAGCTTAGAGCGGAGCTCCTACAATGAGCAGTTCTTC | CASSLERSSYNEQFF
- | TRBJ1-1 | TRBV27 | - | TGTGCCAGCAGTTCATTACGAGACAGATTGAACACTGAAGCTTTCTTT | CASSSLRDRLNTEAFF
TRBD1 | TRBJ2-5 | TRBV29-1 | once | TGCAGCGTTTTGACAGGGTCGTGGTACTTC | CSVLTGSWYF
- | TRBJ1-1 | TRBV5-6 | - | TGTGCCAGCAGCTTGGTGCGGGCTGAAGCTTTCTTT | CASSLVRAEAFF
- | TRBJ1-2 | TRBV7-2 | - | TGTGCCAGCAGCTTAGACAGTAGTAACTATGGCTACACCTTC | CASSLDSSNYGYTF
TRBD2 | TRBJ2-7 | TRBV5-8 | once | TGTGCCAGCAGCTTGCTACTAGCGGGAATCTACGAGCAGTACTTC | CASSLLLAGIYEQYF
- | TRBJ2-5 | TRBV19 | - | TGTGCCAGTAGTCCTACCCTGGCCAGGACATCTCAAGAGACCCAGTACTTC | CASSPTLARTSQETQYF
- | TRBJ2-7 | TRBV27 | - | TGTGCCAGCAGTCATTCTCCTAGGGAGCAGTACTTC | CASSHSPREQYF
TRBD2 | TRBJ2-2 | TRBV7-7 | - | TGTGCTAGCAGCTTCACTAGCGGGGGCAGCACCGGGGAGCTGTTTTTT | CASSFTSGGSTGELFF
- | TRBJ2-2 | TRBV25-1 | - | TGTGCCAGCAGTGTTACAGGGAACACCGGGGAGCTGTTTTTT | CASSVTGNTGELFF
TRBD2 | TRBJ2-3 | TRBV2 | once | TGTGCCAGCATTGGAAGGGGGACTAGCGGGAGGGGTGGTACGCAGTATTTT | CASIGRGTSGRGGTQYF
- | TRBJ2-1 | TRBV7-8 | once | TGTGCCAGCACTCCCGGAGGAGGCAATGAGCAGTTCTTC | CASTPGGGNEQFF
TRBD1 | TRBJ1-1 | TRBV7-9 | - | TGTGCCAGCAGCTTAGCGACAGGGACACCTGAAGCTTTCTTT | CASSLATGTPEAFF
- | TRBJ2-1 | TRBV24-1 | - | TGTGCCACCAGTGATTATCTAGCTGAGGACAATGAGCAGTTCTTC | CATSDYLAEDNEQFF
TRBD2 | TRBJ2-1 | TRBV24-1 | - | TGTGCCACCAGTGATTCGGGACTAGCGGGAGTTGCTGAGCAGTTCTTC | CATSDSGLAGVAEQFF
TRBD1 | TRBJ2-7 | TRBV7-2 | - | TGTGCCAGCAGCTTAAAGGGGGCCGCGGGTCACGAGCAGTACTTC | CASSLKGAAGHEQYF
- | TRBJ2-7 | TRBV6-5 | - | TGTGCCAGCAGTTACTCGACACAGGGCTTCTCCTACGAGCAGTACTTC | CASSYSTQGFSYEQYF